What follows is one T cell receptor (beta chain) and its context. This sample stems from a study of blood T cell repertoires in COVID-19. The repertoire was sequenced with immunoSEQ multiplex PCR; TCRdb's copy has only in-frame clones and lacks some. The sample shows about 250,000 clones, approximately 86% of them seen only once. Germline V CDR1 and CDR2: LNHDA, SQIVND (reference sequence). Trimming removed 5 bases from V and 3 bases from J; junction bases left unmatched: 7. The CDR3 extends over 15 amino acids. This chain joins TRBV19 and TRBJ1-5; 7 nucleotides align to TRBD1. Sequencing was done on a sample of peripheral blood. The source of this sequence is an elderly woman with active or convalescent COVID-19. The CDR3 coding sequence is TGTGCCAGTAGTCTCCGGACAGGACCCAATCAGCCCCAGCATTTT. Residues: CASSLRTGPNQPQHF.